The rows below give T cell receptor beta chains drawn from one sample of a study of T and B cells in COVID-19 patients. TCRdb analysed the multiplex PCR reads with MiXCR anew, one entry per CDR3 protein. The table records more than 15,000 distinct CDR3 sequences, 28% of them present only once. The sequenced sample consisted of blood. All receptors derive from a human donor who had recovered from COVID-19. The CDR3 runs from the conserved cysteine through the conserved F or W. A D gene is named only where the DNA matches it firmly. Not all rows give a size; the values are once, few, many and, for expanded clones, a class.

v_call	clone_size	j_call	d_call	cdr3_aa	cdr3_nt
TRBV20-1	-	TRBJ1-4	-	CSARGGRENEKLFF	TGCAGTGCTAGGGGGGGCCGGGAAAATGAAAAACTGTTTTTT
TRBV7-6	-	TRBJ1-2	TRBD1	CASIGGTGIYGYTF	TGTGCCAGCATCGGGGGGACAGGGATCTATGGCTACACCTTC
TRBV6-5	many	TRBJ1-6	-	CASKRGSRDSPLHF	TGTGCCAGCAAACGGGGATCCCGGGATTCACCCCTCCACTTT
TRBV7-2	-	TRBJ2-7	-	CASSPSPESYEQYF	TGTGCCAGCAGCCCCTCGCCCGAATCCTACGAGCAGTACTTC
TRBV5-1	-	TRBJ1-2	-	CASSLDSYGYTF	TGCGCCAGCAGCTTGGACTCCTATGGCTACACCTTC
TRBV7-4	few	TRBJ1-5	-	CASSLGRQMGQAEPQHF	TGTGCCAGCAGCTTAGGGCGACAAATGGGGCAGGCAGAGCCCCAGCATTTT
TRBV27	medium-sized	TRBJ2-1	TRBD1	CASSSRLTGGYNEQFF	TGTGCCAGCAGTTCCCGATTGACAGGGGGCTACAATGAGCAGTTCTTC
TRBV5-1	-	TRBJ1-1	-	CASSLGGLGDLPGAFF	TGCGCCAGCAGCTTAGGTGGTTTGGGGGATCTCCCGGGAGCTTTCTTT
TRBV20-1	-	TRBJ1-1	-	CSARRGMNTEAFF	TGCAGTGCTAGACGGGGAATGAACACTGAAGCTTTCTTT
TRBV29-1	medium-sized	TRBJ2-1	-	CSVQANLDEQFF	TGCAGCGTACAGGCCAATCTCGATGAGCAGTTCTTC
TRBV7-2	few	TRBJ2-2	-	CASSDRRGFGELFF	TGTGCCAGCAGCGACCGTAGGGGTTTCGGGGAGCTGTTTTTT
TRBV6-5	few	TRBJ1-5	-	CASSGGAWPQHF	TGTGCCAGCAGCGGGGGGGCCTGGCCCCAGCATTTT
TRBV27	medium-sized	TRBJ2-3	TRBD2	CASTAGGFTDTQYF	TGTGCCAGCACCGCGGGGGGTTTCACAGATACGCAGTATTTT
TRBV24-1	many	TRBJ2-3	TRBD1	CATSDPADRGGEYF	TGTGCCACCAGTGACCCCGCGGACAGGGGAGGGGAGTATTTT
TRBV5-4	few	TRBJ1-2	-	CASSSLTGIGGYTF	TGTGCCAGCAGCTCCTTAACAGGGATAGGTGGCTACACCTTC
TRBV12-3/TRBV12-4	-	TRBJ1-2	-	CASSIRQNYNYTF	TGTGCCAGCAGTATCCGACAGAACTATAACTACACCTTC
TRBV19	medium-sized	TRBJ2-1	TRBD1	CASTPTHTETGYNEQFF	TGTGCCAGTACTCCCACGCACACAGAGACAGGGTACAATGAGCAGTTCTTC
TRBV6-5	few	TRBJ1-3	-	CASIGGGTGNTIYF	TGTGCCAGCATCGGCGGAGGGACTGGAAACACCATATATTTT
TRBV27	few	TRBJ2-3	-	CASSLSSGVTGKDYTDTQYF	TGTGCCAGCAGTTTATCTTCGGGGGTGACGGGAAAAGACTACACAGATACGCAGTATTTT
TRBV5-1	-	TRBJ2-7	TRBD1	CASSQPEGAGFAREQYF	TGCGCCAGCAGCCAGCCCGAGGGGGCCGGGTTCGCTCGGGAGCAGTACTTC
TRBV27	medium-sized	TRBJ2-2	TRBD2	CASSFWLSGGTGELFF	TGTGCCAGCAGTTTTTGGTTAAGCGGGGGCACCGGGGAGCTGTTTTTT
TRBV6-1	-	TRBJ1-1	-	CASSEFRGGTEAFF	TGTGCCAGCAGTGAATTTCGGGGGGGCACTGAAGCTTTCTTT
TRBV7-9	-	TRBJ2-2	TRBD1	CASSGQGATGELFF	TGTGCCAGCAGCGGACAGGGGGCCACCGGGGAGCTGTTTTTT
TRBV6-5	-	TRBJ1-5	-	CASENGTSNQPQHF	TGTGCCAGCGAAAACGGGACCTCCAATCAGCCCCAGCATTTT
TRBV6-1	-	TRBJ1-5	-	CASSVRANQPQHF	TGTGCCAGCAGTGTCAGGGCTAATCAGCCCCAGCATTTT
TRBV5-4	medium-sized	TRBJ2-3	-	CASSTSTDTQYF	TGTGCCAGCAGCACTAGCACAGATACGCAGTATTTT
TRBV4-3	-	TRBJ2-2	-	CASSQARGLTGELFF	TGCGCCAGCAGCCAAGCGCGGGGGCTCACCGGGGAGCTGTTTTTT